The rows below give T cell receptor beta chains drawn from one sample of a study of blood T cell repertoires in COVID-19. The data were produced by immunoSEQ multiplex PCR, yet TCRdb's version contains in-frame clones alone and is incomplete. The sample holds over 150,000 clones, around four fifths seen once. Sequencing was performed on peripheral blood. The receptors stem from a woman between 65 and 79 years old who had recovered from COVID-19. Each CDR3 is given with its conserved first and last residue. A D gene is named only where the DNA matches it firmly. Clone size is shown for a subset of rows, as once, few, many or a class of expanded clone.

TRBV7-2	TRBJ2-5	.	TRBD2	CASSLRGDLGETQYF	TGTGCCAGCAGCTTACGGGGGGACTTGGGGGAGACCCAGTACTTC
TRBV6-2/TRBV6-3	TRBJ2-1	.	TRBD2	CASSRPTGRADNEQFF	TGTGCCAGCAGCCGCCCCACCGGGAGGGCGGACAATGAGCAGTTCTTC
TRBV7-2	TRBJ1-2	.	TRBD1	CASSPRTGGPYGYTF	TGTGCCAGCAGCCCGCGGACAGGGGGCCCCTATGGCTACACCTTC
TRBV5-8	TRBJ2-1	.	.	CASSLGAGGLYNEQFF	TGTGCCAGCAGCTTGGGGGCGGGTGGACTCTACAATGAGCAGTTCTTC
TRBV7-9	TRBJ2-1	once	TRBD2	CASSRPLAGGPIEQFF	TGTGCCAGCAGCAGGCCACTAGCGGGGGGGCCGATTGAGCAGTTCTTC
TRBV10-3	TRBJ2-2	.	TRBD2	CAISEGGLAARRAPGELFF	TGTGCCATCAGTGAGGGAGGACTAGCAGCCCGCAGGGCCCCCGGGGAGCTGTTTTTT
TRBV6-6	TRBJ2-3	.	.	CASSYPTLGTDTQYF	TGTGCCAGCAGTTACCCCACCCTAGGCACAGATACGCAGTATTTT
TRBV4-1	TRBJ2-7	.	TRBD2	CASSSLAGPPTYEQYF	TGCGCCAGCAGTTCGCTAGCGGGACCGCCCACCTACGAGCAGTACTTC
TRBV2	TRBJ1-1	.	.	CASSPTQNTEAFF	TGTGCCAGCAGCCCCACACAGAACACTGAAGCTTTCTTT
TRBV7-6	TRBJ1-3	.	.	CASSLVGAGELSGNTIYF	TGTGCCAGCAGCTTAGTTGGCGCAGGGGAACTCTCTGGAAACACCATATATTTT
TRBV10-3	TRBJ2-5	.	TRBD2	CAISESQTSGGSWETQYF	TGTGCCATCAGTGAGTCACAGACTAGCGGGGGTTCCTGGGAGACCCAGTACTTC
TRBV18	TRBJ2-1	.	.	CASSPRSRDYEQFF	TGTGCCAGCTCACCACGTTCTAGGGACTATGAGCAGTTCTTC
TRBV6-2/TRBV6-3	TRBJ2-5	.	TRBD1	CASSRQGLLGETQYF	TGTGCCAGCAGCCGACAGGGGCTACTGGGGGAGACCCAGTACTTC
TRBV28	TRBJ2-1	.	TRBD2	CASTRLAEGNEQFF	TGTGCCAGCACCAGACTAGCGGAAGGCAATGAGCAGTTCTTC
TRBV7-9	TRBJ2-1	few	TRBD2	CASSPLGGGSYNEQFF	TGTGCCAGCAGCCCCCTGGGCGGGGGCTCCTACAATGAGCAGTTCTTC
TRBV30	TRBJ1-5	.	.	CAWGVGGSNQPQHF	TGTGCCTGGGGGGTGGGGGGGAGCAATCAGCCCCAGCATTTT
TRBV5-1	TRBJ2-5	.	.	CASSLGLSPGETQYF	TGCGCCAGCAGCTTGGGACTAAGCCCGGGGGAGACCCAGTACTTC
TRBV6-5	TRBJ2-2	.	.	CATRGFLNTGELFF	TGTGCCACGAGGGGGTTCCTTAACACCGGGGAGCTGTTTTTT
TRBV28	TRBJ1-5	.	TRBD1	CASSQTGTGSNQPQHF	TGTGCCAGCAGTCAAACCGGGACAGGGTCCAATCAGCCCCAGCATTTT
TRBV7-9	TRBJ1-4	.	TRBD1	CASSSGGTGHEKLFF	TGTGCCAGCAGCTCCGGTGGGACAGGGCATGAAAAACTGTTTTTT
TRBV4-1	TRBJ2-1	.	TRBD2	CASSHPGLAVQFF	TGCGCCAGCAGCCACCCCGGACTAGCGGTGCAGTTCTTC
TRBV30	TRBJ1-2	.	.	CAWSVLGRGGYTF	TGTGCCTGGAGTGTGTTGGGAAGGGGTGGCTACACCTTC
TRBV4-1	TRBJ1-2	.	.	CASSQAGTLNYGYTF	TGCGCCAGCAGCCAAGCCGGGACACTGAACTATGGCTACACCTTC
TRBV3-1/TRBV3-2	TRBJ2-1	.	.	CASSQAGLSYNEQFF	TGTGCCAGCAGCCAAGCAGGGCTCAGCTACAATGAGCAGTTCTTC